This TCR beta chain was recovered during a study of blood T cell repertoires in COVID-19. Individuals aged about 18 to 89 years were recruited from some 26 US areas. Donors were grouped by their self-reported clinical history. The method was immunoSEQ multiplex PCR; TCRdb's version includes in-frame clones alone and lacks a portion of them. The table shows 350,000 to 550,000 clones, with 70% to 90% occurring only once. From germline, CDR1 is LNHDA and CDR2 SQIVND (reference sequence). The CDR3 spans 16 residues. With V trimmed by 9 bases and J by 5 bases, 15 bases remained unmatched. This clonotype originated in a young woman with acute COVID-19. Sequenced material: PBMCs or T cells enriched from blood (not recorded which). The chain couples TRBV19 to TRBJ2-3; TRBD1 matches at 9 bases. The CDR3, as DNA: TGTGCCAGCAACGAGCCCGGGACAGGGAGCGGAGATACGCAGTATTTT. The encoded protein is CASNEPGTGSGDTQYF.